Presented here are 20 T cell receptor beta chains from one specimen sequenced in a study of T cells after posttransplantation cyclophosphamide. Method: immunoSEQ multiplex PCR; TCRdb's copy keeps in-frame clones and lacks some. The table records about 14,000 clones, under 85% of them present only once. Sequencing used memory CD4+ T cells sorted from PBMCs. The source is a middle-aged man.

The rearrangement uses TRBV7-2 and TRBJ2-3; 7 bases are a match to TRBD2. Per germline, CDR1 SGHTA and CDR2 FQGNSA. The V segment lost 4 bases and the J segment 4 bases; nucleotides outside the gene matches: 5. This CDR3 is 14 amino acids long. CDR3 in DNA: TGTGCCAGCAGCTCCGGGACTATGCCAGATACGCAGTATTTT. Protein product: CASSSGTMPDTQYF.

The rearrangement uses TRBV7-3 and TRBJ2-1, with a weak D call TRBD1 (7 bases). Trimming cost V 5 bases and J 8 bases, with 16 bases left between them. This CDR3 spans 14 amino acids. The germline gives CDR1 SGHTA, CDR2 FQGTGA. The chain's CDR3 is CASSQGGSVDEQFF. In DNA form, the CDR3 reads TGTGCCAGCAGCCAGGGGGGCTCGGTGGATGAGCAGTTCTTC.

The chain is built from TRBV18 and TRBJ1-6; TRBD1 might be the D (6 bases). The CDR3 covers 14 residues. V gave up 2 bases and J gave up 6 bases, with 8 bases separating them. Per the germline V gene, CDR1 is KGHSH and CDR2 is LQKENI. The DNA of the CDR3 is TGTGCCAGCTCACCAGCAGGGGTTAATTCACCCCTCCACTTT. Its translation: CASSPAGVNSPLHF.

The V call is TRBV29-1, the J call TRBJ1-5; possibly TRBD1 for D (6 bases). Trimming left V 7 bases short and J 7 bases short, with 17 bases between. The CDR3 contains 13 residues. Germline values: CDR1 SQVTM, CDR2 ANQGSEA. The CDR3 DNA reads as TGCAGCGCCTTGAGGGGGGAGGGCCAGCCCCAGCATTTT. This codes for CSALRGEGQPQHF. The variable domain in full, with the rest retrieved from reference TRBV29-1 and TRBJ1-5, is SAVISQKPSRDICQRGTSLTIQCQVDSQVTMMFWYRQQPGQSLTLIATANQGSEATYESGFVIDKFPISRPNLTFSTLTVSNMSPEDSSIYLCSALRGEGQPQHFGDGTRLSIL.

The rearrangement uses TRBV2 and TRBJ2-7; TRBD2 matches at 8 bases. This CDR3 region has 13 residues. CDR1 is SNHLY and CDR2 is FYNNEI in the germline V gene. Trimming at V came to 7 bases and at J to 6 bases, leaving 8 bases not matched to a gene. CDR3 region: CASTERERSEQYF. In nucleotides, the CDR3 is TGTGCCAGCACTGAGCGGGAGAGGTCCGAGCAGTACTTC.

This chain links TRBV28 with TRBJ2-4; 7 nucleotides line up with TRBD2. The ends lost 11 bases at V and 3 bases at J; junction bases unmatched: 13. The CDR3 sequence is 15 residues long. Germline loops: CDR1 MDHEN, CDR2 SYDVKM. The CDR3 region is CAHKGEGGGKNIQYF. The CDR3 coding sequence is TGTGCCCACAAAGGGGAGGGCGGGGGCAAAAACATTCAGTACTTC.

The CDR3 is CASSEGQGGTNQPQHF. The CDR3 nucleotides are TGTGCCAGCAGTGAGGGACAGGGTGGGACGAATCAGCCCCAGCATTTT. This chain joins TRBV6-1 and TRBJ1-5; 9 nucleotides align to TRBD1. Trimming removed 3 bases from V and 4 bases from J; junction bases left unmatched: 7. This CDR3 spans 16 amino acids. Germline values: CDR1 MNHNS, CDR2 SASEGT.

The rearrangement uses TRBV4-3 and TRBJ1-1; tentative D call: TRBD1 (6 bases). Germline lookup yields CDR1 LGHNA and CDR2 YSLEER. The V and J ends lost 6 bases and 0 bases respectively, with 14 bases between them. The CDR3 consists of 15 residues. The CDR3 DNA reads as TGCGCCAGCAGAAAGGGGGAAGGGATGAACACTGAAGCTTTCTTT. Protein product: CASRKGEGMNTEAFF.

V is TRBV28 and J is TRBJ2-5; tentative D call: TRBD2 (5 bases). This CDR3 is built from 15 residues. V was shortened by 6 bases and J by 1 base, with 15 bases between the two germline ends. Germline values: CDR1 MDHEN, CDR2 SYDVKM. CDR3 coding DNA: TGTGCCAGCAGCTCTATTCGGCGGGTCCAAGAGACCCAGTACTTC. Translated, it gives CASSSIRRVQETQYF.

Worth noting for this clone: The junction differs from germline at one of its ends, possibly a read error. The V gene is TRBV5-5, the J gene TRBJ2-7, with TRBD1 matching 9 bases. The CDR3 covers 16 residues. CDR1 is SGHKS, CDR2 YYEKEE, per germline (reference sequence). The CDR3: CVSGVAGTGHVYEQYF. CDR3 bases: TGTGTCAGCGGGGTTGCCGGGACAGGGCACGTCTACGAGCAGTACTTC.

The rearrangement joins TRBV30 to TRBJ1-2, with 8 bases that match TRBD1. V dropped 8 bases and J dropped 2; count of bases not matched to a gene: 1. Germline lookup yields CDR1 GTSNPN and CDR2 SVGIG (reference sequence). The CDR3 has 11 amino acids. This CDR3 reads CARQGNYGYTF. In DNA, the CDR3 is TGTGCCAGACAGGGGAACTATGGCTACACCTTC. Based on the CDR3 plus reference TRBV30 and TRBJ1-2, the full variable domain is SQTIHQWPATLVQPVGSPLSLECTVEGTSNPNLYWYRQAAGRGLQLLFYSVGIGQISSEVPQNLSASRPQDRQFILSSKKLLLSDSGFYLCARQGNYGYTFGSGTRLTVV.

This clone was recorded once. The J gene is TRBJ2-7, the V gene TRBV7-2; weak D call: TRBD1 (5 bases). CDR1 is SGHTA, CDR2 FQGNSA, per germline. The CDR3 extends over 14 amino acids. V gave up 5 bases and J gave up 3 bases, with 14 bases separating them. CDR3 amino acids: CASSLSLGVYEQYF. CDR3 nucleotides: TGTGCCAGCAGCCTCTCCCTAGGGGTCTACGAGCAGTACTTC.

This chain connects TRBV18 to TRBJ2-7; no firm D call. The CDR3 sequence is 15 residues long. V lost 4 bases to trimming and J lost 4 bases, with 17 bases between them. The germline V gene has CDR1 KGHSH and CDR2 LQKENI. The CDR3 loop is CASSLARGGEYEQYF. CDR3 bases: TGTGCCAGCTCACTTGCGCGCGGTGGAGAGTACGAGCAGTACTTC.

The chain carries TRBV6-1 and TRBJ2-7; D unclear. The germline gives CDR1 MNHNS, CDR2 SASEGT. The CDR3 runs 14 residues. V was cut by 3 bases and J by 5 bases, with 14 bases left in between. The CDR3 nucleotides are TGTGCCAGCAGTGACCGTTGGAGTTCTGACGAGCAGTACTTC. Translating gives CASSDRWSSDEQYF.

This clone was detected a few times. J is TRBJ1-1 and V is TRBV28; D might be TRBD1 (6 bases). The CDR3 runs to 14 residues. The ends were cut back, 5 bases at V and 4 bases at J, with 14 bases in the middle. Germline V CDR1 and CDR2: MDHEN, SYDVKM. In DNA form, the CDR3 reads TGTGCCAGCAGTAAAACAGGGTTGAGCACTGAAGCTTTCTTT. Protein product: CASSKTGLSTEAFF.

The rearrangement uses TRBV5-1 and TRBJ1-2; D is possibly TRBD1 (5 bases). Trimming took 1 base from V and 2 from J, leaving 9 bases between them. CDR3 size: 14 residues. Germline V CDR1 and CDR2: SGHRS, YFSETQ. The CDR3 sequence: CASSLMGLNYGYTF. The CDR3 DNA is TGCGCCAGCAGCTTGATGGGGCTGAACTATGGCTACACCTTC.

V and J are TRBV2 and TRBJ1-2; 7 nucleotides match TRBD1. Germline V gene data show CDR1 as SNHLY and CDR2 as FYNNEI. This CDR3 is 13 amino acids long. V gave up 8 bases and J gave up 0 bases; unmatched junction bases: 3. CDR3 region: CASSGTANYGYTF. CDR3 nucleotide sequence: TGTGCCAGCTCGGGGACAGCTAACTATGGCTACACCTTC.

The genes are TRBV7-3 and TRBJ2-1, with 15 nucleotides matching TRBD2. CDR1 is SGHTA and CDR2 is FQGTGA in the germline V gene. J gave up 9 bases and V 5 bases, and 8 bases lay outside the gene matches. The CDR3 has 16 amino acids. The CDR3 region is CASSRAPGLAGGEQFF. CDR3 DNA: TGTGCCAGCAGCAGGGCCCCGGGACTAGCGGGAGGTGAGCAGTTCTTC.

The V gene is TRBV4-1, the J gene TRBJ1-2, with 10 bases fitting TRBD1. Unmatched junction bases numbered 2, after V lost 4 bases and J lost 3 bases. Germline V gives CDR1 MGHRA, CDR2 YSYEKL. The CDR3 contains 14 residues. In nucleotides, the CDR3 is TGCGCCAGCAGCCCGGGGACAGGGGACTATGGCTACACCTTC. This encodes CASSPGTGDYGYTF.

The J gene is TRBJ2-1, the V gene TRBV5-1; D uncertain. The CDR3 consists of 11 residues. V shed 6 bases and J shed 9 bases, with 10 bases lying between them. Germline V gives CDR1 SGHRS, CDR2 YFSETQ. CDR3 bases: TGCGCCAGCAAGGAGCGTGGTGAGCAGTTCTTC. This translates into CASKERGEQFF.